Listed below are T cell receptor beta chains from one sample, sequenced in a study of blood T cell repertoires in COVID-19. The assay was immunoSEQ multiplex PCR, and TCRdb's table has in-frame clones only and misses some. The sample lists 300,000 to 500,000 clones, 85% to 90% seen once, with 0.9% to 1% in the top ten. Sample: PBMCs or T cells enriched from blood (not recorded which). These receptors originate from a woman aged 25 to 45 with acute COVID-19. Both conserved end residues are part of each CDR3. D genes are given only for firm matches. Size values are once, few and many counts, or a class for expanded clones, and some rows have none.

j_call: TRBJ2-1; d_call: TRBD2; clone_size: .; v_call: TRBV7-9; cdr3_aa: CASSSLPLAGGKNEQFF; cdr3_nt: TGTGCCAGCAGCTCTCTCCCTCTAGCGGGGGGGAAAAATGAGCAGTTCTTC
j_call: TRBJ2-3; d_call: TRBD1; clone_size: .; v_call: TRBV4-3; cdr3_aa: CASSHWTGDTQYF; cdr3_nt: TGCGCCAGCAGCCATTGGACAGGGGATACGCAGTATTTT
j_call: TRBJ1-2; d_call: .; clone_size: .; v_call: TRBV20-1; cdr3_aa: CSARRVVGYTF; cdr3_nt: TGCAGTGCTAGGAGGGTTGTCGGCTACACCTTC
j_call: TRBJ1-4; d_call: TRBD1; clone_size: .; v_call: TRBV9; cdr3_aa: CASSSGQGATNEKLFF; cdr3_nt: TGTGCCAGCAGCTCGGGACAGGGAGCAACTAATGAAAAACTGTTTTTT
j_call: TRBJ2-7; d_call: .; clone_size: .; v_call: TRBV24-1; cdr3_aa: CATSDPGQGSYEQYF; cdr3_nt: TGTGCCACCAGTGATCCGGGACAAGGTTCCTACGAGCAGTACTTC
j_call: TRBJ1-5; d_call: .; clone_size: .; v_call: TRBV3-1/TRBV3-2; cdr3_aa: CASSQVPGGDRGNQPQHF; cdr3_nt: TGTGCCAGCAGCCAAGTGCCTGGGGGGGATCGGGGCAATCAGCCCCAGCATTTT
j_call: TRBJ2-3; d_call: .; clone_size: .; v_call: TRBV11-2; cdr3_aa: CASSKARVADTQYF; cdr3_nt: TGTGCCAGCAGCAAAGCCAGGGTGGCAGATACGCAGTATTTT
j_call: TRBJ2-2; d_call: TRBD1; clone_size: .; v_call: TRBV29-1; cdr3_aa: CSVDVTGDGELFF; cdr3_nt: TGCAGCGTTGATGTTACAGGGGACGGGGAGCTGTTTTTT
j_call: TRBJ1-1; d_call: TRBD1; clone_size: .; v_call: TRBV5-1; cdr3_aa: CASSLVGTANTEAFF; cdr3_nt: TGCGCCAGCAGCTTGGTTGGGACAGCGAACACTGAAGCTTTCTTT
j_call: TRBJ2-1; d_call: TRBD1; clone_size: .; v_call: TRBV19; cdr3_aa: CASSVTGYNEQFF; cdr3_nt: TGTGCCAGTAGTGTGACAGGGTACAATGAGCAGTTCTTC
j_call: TRBJ1-4; d_call: .; clone_size: once; v_call: TRBV12-3/TRBV12-4; cdr3_aa: CASSDNVKLFF; cdr3_nt: TGTGCCAGCAGTGACAACGTAAAACTGTTTTTT
j_call: TRBJ1-5; d_call: .; clone_size: .; v_call: TRBV30; cdr3_aa: CAWSQENQPQHF; cdr3_nt: TGTGCCTGGAGTCAGGAAAATCAGCCCCAGCATTTT
j_call: TRBJ2-7; d_call: .; clone_size: .; v_call: TRBV21-1; cdr3_aa: CASSKNGYTYEQYF; cdr3_nt: TGTGCCAGCAGCAAAAACGGTTATACCTACGAGCAGTACTTC
j_call: TRBJ1-1; d_call: .; clone_size: .; v_call: TRBV6-2/TRBV6-3; cdr3_aa: CASSNARWMAEAFF; cdr3_nt: TGTGCCAGCAGTAACGCCAGGTGGATGGCTGAAGCTTTCTTT
j_call: TRBJ2-5; d_call: .; clone_size: .; v_call: TRBV7-3; cdr3_aa: CASSWGLGETQYF; cdr3_nt: TGTGCCAGCAGCTGGGGACTCGGAGAGACCCAGTACTTC
j_call: TRBJ2-1; d_call: .; clone_size: .; v_call: TRBV19; cdr3_aa: CASSKGGSGVSYNEQFF; cdr3_nt: TGTGCCAGTAGTAAGGGGGGAAGCGGGGTCTCCTACAATGAGCAGTTCTTC
j_call: TRBJ1-1; d_call: .; clone_size: .; v_call: TRBV9; cdr3_aa: CASSILTGGNTEAFF; cdr3_nt: TGTGCCAGCAGCATACTGACAGGAGGGAACACTGAAGCTTTCTTT
j_call: TRBJ1-2; d_call: TRBD1; clone_size: .; v_call: TRBV7-2; cdr3_aa: CASSAQGFGYTF; cdr3_nt: TGTGCCAGCAGCGCACAGGGGTTTGGCTACACCTTC
j_call: TRBJ2-1; d_call: .; clone_size: .; v_call: TRBV4-2; cdr3_aa: CASSPGASYEQFF; cdr3_nt: TGTGCCAGCAGCCCCGGAGCCAGCTATGAGCAGTTCTTC
j_call: TRBJ1-1; d_call: .; clone_size: .; v_call: TRBV7-8; cdr3_aa: CASSLGSPGNTEAFF; cdr3_nt: TGTGCCAGCAGCTTAGGGAGTCCGGGGAACACTGAAGCTTTCTTT
j_call: TRBJ2-7; d_call: TRBD1; clone_size: .; v_call: TRBV6-5; cdr3_aa: CATADRGYEQYF; cdr3_nt: TGTGCCACCGCGGACAGGGGCTACGAGCAGTACTTC
j_call: TRBJ2-2; d_call: .; clone_size: once; v_call: TRBV2; cdr3_aa: CASSSDGVNTGELFF; cdr3_nt: TGTGCCAGCAGCTCTGACGGGGTTAACACCGGGGAGCTGTTTTTT
j_call: TRBJ2-3; d_call: .; clone_size: .; v_call: TRBV12-3/TRBV12-4; cdr3_aa: CASSFLVGDTQYF; cdr3_nt: TGTGCCAGCAGTTTCCTAGTAGGAGATACGCAGTATTTT
j_call: TRBJ1-5; d_call: TRBD1; clone_size: .; v_call: TRBV19; cdr3_aa: CASSIPQGAGQPQHF; cdr3_nt: TGTGCCAGTAGTATCCCCCAGGGGGCCGGGCAGCCCCAGCATTTT
j_call: TRBJ1-2; d_call: .; clone_size: .; v_call: TRBV7-9; cdr3_aa: CASSPGGYGYTF; cdr3_nt: TGTGCCAGCAGCCCGGGGGGGTATGGCTACACCTTC
j_call: TRBJ2-3; d_call: TRBD1; clone_size: once; v_call: TRBV2; cdr3_aa: CADSTGADTQYF; cdr3_nt: TGTGCCGATTCGACAGGGGCAGATACGCAGTATTTT
j_call: TRBJ1-5; d_call: TRBD1; clone_size: .; v_call: TRBV6-5; cdr3_aa: CASRGTANQPQHF; cdr3_nt: TGTGCCAGCAGAGGGACAGCAAATCAGCCCCAGCATTTT
j_call: TRBJ1-2; d_call: .; clone_size: .; v_call: TRBV2; cdr3_aa: CASRTDNYGYTF; cdr3_nt: TGTGCCAGCAGGACAGATAACTATGGCTACACCTTC
j_call: TRBJ2-7; d_call: TRBD1; clone_size: .; v_call: TRBV11-2; cdr3_aa: CASSRDRSYEQYF; cdr3_nt: TGTGCCAGCAGCAGGGACAGGTCCTACGAGCAGTACTTC
j_call: TRBJ1-2; d_call: .; clone_size: .; v_call: TRBV2; cdr3_aa: CASTERTNYGYTF; cdr3_nt: TGTGCCAGTACAGAACGGACTAACTATGGCTACACCTTC
j_call: TRBJ2-6; d_call: TRBD1; clone_size: .; v_call: TRBV27; cdr3_aa: CASSLGDRGWKGANVLTF; cdr3_nt: TGTGCCAGCAGTTTAGGGGACAGGGGGTGGAAAGGGGCCAACGTCCTGACTTTC
j_call: TRBJ1-2; d_call: .; clone_size: .; v_call: TRBV10-1; cdr3_aa: CASSGTLNYGYTF; cdr3_nt: TGCGCCAGCAGTGGGACACTGAATTATGGCTACACCTTC
j_call: TRBJ2-7; d_call: .; clone_size: .; v_call: TRBV3-1/TRBV3-2; cdr3_aa: CASSQGGTAAYEQYF; cdr3_nt: TGTGCCAGCAGCCAAGGAGGGACTGCGGCTTACGAGCAGTACTTC
j_call: TRBJ1-3; d_call: .; clone_size: .; v_call: TRBV10-3; cdr3_aa: CAIKRSAGGTSSSGNTIYF; cdr3_nt: TGTGCCATCAAGAGATCTGCGGGAGGGACGTCCAGCTCTGGAAACACCATATATTTT
j_call: TRBJ1-1; d_call: .; clone_size: .; v_call: TRBV5-1; cdr3_aa: CASSEAVRGTEAFF; cdr3_nt: TGCGCCAGCAGCGAGGCGGTGCGGGGCACTGAAGCTTTCTTT
j_call: TRBJ2-3; d_call: TRBD2; clone_size: .; v_call: TRBV7-3; cdr3_aa: CASSLGTSARTDTQYF; cdr3_nt: TGTGCCAGCAGCTTGGGAACTAGCGCAAGGACAGATACGCAGTATTTT
j_call: TRBJ1-5; d_call: TRBD1; clone_size: few; v_call: TRBV5-3; cdr3_aa: CARSDRGQPQHF; cdr3_nt: TGTGCCAGAAGCGACAGGGGTCAGCCCCAGCATTTT
j_call: TRBJ1-5; d_call: TRBD1; clone_size: .; v_call: TRBV7-9; cdr3_aa: CASSGGQGAHSNQPQHF; cdr3_nt: TGTGCCAGCAGCGGGGGACAGGGGGCTCATAGCAATCAGCCCCAGCATTTT
j_call: TRBJ1-2; d_call: .; clone_size: .; v_call: TRBV30; cdr3_aa: CAWSAGPPDYYGYTF; cdr3_nt: TGTGCCTGGAGCGCGGGGCCGCCCGATTACTATGGCTACACCTTC
j_call: TRBJ1-1; d_call: .; clone_size: .; v_call: TRBV5-1; cdr3_aa: CASSLGPGNTEAFF; cdr3_nt: TGCGCCAGCAGCTTGGGTCCAGGGAACACTGAAGCTTTCTTT
j_call: TRBJ2-3; d_call: TRBD1; clone_size: once; v_call: TRBV5-6; cdr3_aa: CASMTGDADTQYF; cdr3_nt: TGTGCCAGTATGACAGGGGATGCAGATACGCAGTATTTT
j_call: TRBJ2-3; d_call: TRBD2; clone_size: .; v_call: TRBV10-1; cdr3_aa: CASSESNLAGGLDTQYF; cdr3_nt: TGCGCCAGCAGTGAGTCGAATCTGGCGGGGGGATTAGATACGCAGTATTTT
j_call: TRBJ1-4; d_call: TRBD1; clone_size: .; v_call: TRBV7-2; cdr3_aa: CASRLTGGDGKLFF; cdr3_nt: TGTGCCAGCAGACTGACAGGGGGCGATGGAAAACTGTTTTTT
j_call: TRBJ2-7; d_call: .; clone_size: .; v_call: TRBV27; cdr3_aa: CASSLYPPPDTFYEQYF; cdr3_nt: TGTGCCAGCAGTTTATACCCCCCCCCGGACACTTTTTACGAGCAGTACTTC
j_call: TRBJ1-5; d_call: .; clone_size: .; v_call: TRBV19; cdr3_aa: CASSIGGDYQPQHF; cdr3_nt: TGTGCCAGTAGTATAGGGGGGGACTATCAGCCCCAGCATTTT
j_call: TRBJ1-4; d_call: .; clone_size: .; v_call: TRBV19; cdr3_aa: CASTSSGRDEKLFF; cdr3_nt: TGTGCCAGTACCTCATCAGGGAGGGATGAAAAACTGTTTTTT
j_call: TRBJ2-7; d_call: .; clone_size: few; v_call: TRBV10-3; cdr3_aa: CAISPGLGQGLSYEQYF; cdr3_nt: TGTGCCATCAGTCCCGGCTTGGGCCAGGGTTTATCCTACGAGCAGTACTTC
j_call: TRBJ1-5; d_call: .; clone_size: .; v_call: TRBV27; cdr3_aa: CASSPNSGMVQPQHF; cdr3_nt: TGTGCCAGCAGTCCAAACTCGGGTATGGTTCAGCCCCAGCATTTT
j_call: TRBJ1-1; d_call: .; clone_size: .; v_call: TRBV6-1; cdr3_aa: CASSEWSFGGTEAFF; cdr3_nt: TGTGCCAGCAGTGAATGGTCCTTTGGGGGGACTGAAGCTTTCTTT
j_call: TRBJ1-3; d_call: .; clone_size: .; v_call: TRBV7-9; cdr3_aa: CAVGRGSGNTIYF; cdr3_nt: TGTGCCGTGGGAAGGGGTTCTGGAAACACCATATATTTT
j_call: TRBJ1-2; d_call: TRBD1; clone_size: .; v_call: TRBV7-2; cdr3_aa: CASGDRVDYGYTF; cdr3_nt: TGTGCCAGCGGAGACAGGGTCGACTATGGCTACACCTTC
j_call: TRBJ1-2; d_call: .; clone_size: .; v_call: TRBV10-3; cdr3_aa: CAISESAGYGYTF; cdr3_nt: TGTGCCATCAGTGAGTCGGCTGGCTATGGCTACACCTTC
j_call: TRBJ1-5; d_call: TRBD1; clone_size: .; v_call: TRBV7-2; cdr3_aa: CASSLARGYSNQPQHF; cdr3_nt: TGTGCCAGCAGCTTAGCCAGGGGGTATAGCAATCAGCCCCAGCATTTT
j_call: TRBJ1-5; d_call: .; clone_size: .; v_call: TRBV7-9; cdr3_aa: CASSPNNQPQHF; cdr3_nt: TGTGCCAGCAGCCCTAACAATCAGCCCCAGCATTTT
j_call: TRBJ2-1; d_call: .; clone_size: .; v_call: TRBV3-1/TRBV3-2; cdr3_aa: CASSQEEGDEQFF; cdr3_nt: TGTGCCAGCAGCCAAGAAGAGGGAGATGAGCAGTTCTTC
j_call: TRBJ1-2; d_call: TRBD1; clone_size: .; v_call: TRBV6-5; cdr3_aa: CASSTGTGGNYGYTF; cdr3_nt: TGTGCCAGCAGTACCGGGACAGGGGGCAACTATGGCTACACCTTC
j_call: TRBJ1-3; d_call: .; clone_size: .; v_call: TRBV6-5; cdr3_aa: CASSYDGAVSGNTIYF; cdr3_nt: TGTGCCAGCAGTTACGATGGGGCGGTATCTGGAAACACCATATATTTT
j_call: TRBJ1-2; d_call: TRBD1; clone_size: .; v_call: TRBV5-6; cdr3_aa: CASSSRQGGNYGYTF; cdr3_nt: TGTGCCAGCAGCTCACGACAGGGAGGCAACTATGGCTACACCTTC
j_call: TRBJ2-1; d_call: .; clone_size: few; v_call: TRBV5-1; cdr3_aa: CASSSIISSYNEQFF; cdr3_nt: TGCGCCAGCAGCTCGATCATTAGCTCCTACAATGAGCAGTTCTTC